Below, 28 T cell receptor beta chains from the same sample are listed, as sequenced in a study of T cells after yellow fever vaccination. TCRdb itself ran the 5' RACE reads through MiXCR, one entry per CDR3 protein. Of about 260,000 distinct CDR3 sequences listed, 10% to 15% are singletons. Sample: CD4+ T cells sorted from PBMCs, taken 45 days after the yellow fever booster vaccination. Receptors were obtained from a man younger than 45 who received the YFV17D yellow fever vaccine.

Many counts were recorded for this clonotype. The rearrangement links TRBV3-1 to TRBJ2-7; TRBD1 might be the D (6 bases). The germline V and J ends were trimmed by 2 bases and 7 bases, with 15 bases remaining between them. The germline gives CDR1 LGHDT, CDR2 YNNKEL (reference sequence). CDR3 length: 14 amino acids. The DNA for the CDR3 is TGTGCCAGCAGCCAACAACCAGGGGCGTGGGAGCAGTACTTC. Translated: CASSQQPGAWEQYF.

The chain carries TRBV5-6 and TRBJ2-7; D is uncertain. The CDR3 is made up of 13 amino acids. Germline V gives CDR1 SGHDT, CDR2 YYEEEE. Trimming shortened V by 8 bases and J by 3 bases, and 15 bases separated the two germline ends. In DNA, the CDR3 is TGTGCCAGGGGCGGCAGGCTCTTCTACGAGCAGTACTTC. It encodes CARGGRLFYEQYF.

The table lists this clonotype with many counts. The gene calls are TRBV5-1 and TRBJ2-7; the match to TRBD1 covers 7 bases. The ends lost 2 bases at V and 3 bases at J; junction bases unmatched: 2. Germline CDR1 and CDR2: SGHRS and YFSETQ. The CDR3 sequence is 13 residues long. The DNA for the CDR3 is TGCGCCAGCAGCTTTGACAGGGTCTACGAGCAGTACTTC. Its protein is CASSFDRVYEQYF.

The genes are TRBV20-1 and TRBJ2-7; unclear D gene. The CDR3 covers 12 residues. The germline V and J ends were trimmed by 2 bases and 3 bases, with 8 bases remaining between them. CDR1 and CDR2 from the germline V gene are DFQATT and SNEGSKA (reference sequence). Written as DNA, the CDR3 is TGCAGTGCTAGACCATCTATCTACGAGCAGTACTTC. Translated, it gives CSARPSIYEQYF.

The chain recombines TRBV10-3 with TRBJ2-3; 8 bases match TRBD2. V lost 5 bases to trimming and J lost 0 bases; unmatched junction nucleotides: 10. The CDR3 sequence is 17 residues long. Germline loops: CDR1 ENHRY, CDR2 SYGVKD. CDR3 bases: TGTGCCATCAGTCTAGCGGGTGGGGTTGTTAGCACAGATACGCAGTATTTT. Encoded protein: CAISLAGGVVSTDTQYF.

In DNA, the CDR3 is TGTGCCAGCAGCGACCCCGGGACTACAGATACGCAGTATTTT. It codes for CASSDPGTTDTQYF. The rearrangement joins TRBV6-1 to TRBJ2-3; D may be TRBD2 (6 bases). CDR3 length: 14 residues. CDR1 MNHNS and CDR2 SASEGT come from the germline V gene. The V gene lost 6 bases and the J gene lost 3 bases, with 13 bases spanning the gap.

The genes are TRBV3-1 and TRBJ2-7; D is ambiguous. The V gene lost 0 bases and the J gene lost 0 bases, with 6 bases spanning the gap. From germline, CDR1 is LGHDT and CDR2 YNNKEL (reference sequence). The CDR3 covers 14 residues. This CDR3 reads CASSQDPGSYEQYF. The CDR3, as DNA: TGTGCCAGCAGCCAAGATCCTGGCTCCTACGAGCAGTACTTC.

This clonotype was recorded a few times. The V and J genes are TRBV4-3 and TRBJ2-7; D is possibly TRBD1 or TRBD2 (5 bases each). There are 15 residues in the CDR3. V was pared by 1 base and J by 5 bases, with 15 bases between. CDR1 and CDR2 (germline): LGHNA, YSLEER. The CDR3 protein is CASSQVGDPPNEQYF. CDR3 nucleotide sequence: TGCGCCAGCAGCCAAGTTGGGGACCCTCCAAACGAGCAGTACTTC.

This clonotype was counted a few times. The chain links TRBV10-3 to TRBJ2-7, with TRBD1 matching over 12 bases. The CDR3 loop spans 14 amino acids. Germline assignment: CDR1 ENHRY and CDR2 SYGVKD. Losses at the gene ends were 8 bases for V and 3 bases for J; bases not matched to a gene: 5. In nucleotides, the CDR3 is TGTGCCATCGGTGGGACAGGGGGCATCTACGAGCAGTACTTC. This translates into CAIGGTGGIYEQYF.

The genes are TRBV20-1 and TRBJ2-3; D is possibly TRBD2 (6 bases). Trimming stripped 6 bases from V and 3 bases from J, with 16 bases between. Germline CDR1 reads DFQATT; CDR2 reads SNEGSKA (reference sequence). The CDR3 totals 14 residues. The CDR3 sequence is CSAPQRGRTDTQYF. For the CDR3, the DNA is TGCAGTGCCCCACAACGTGGGAGGACAGATACGCAGTATTTT.

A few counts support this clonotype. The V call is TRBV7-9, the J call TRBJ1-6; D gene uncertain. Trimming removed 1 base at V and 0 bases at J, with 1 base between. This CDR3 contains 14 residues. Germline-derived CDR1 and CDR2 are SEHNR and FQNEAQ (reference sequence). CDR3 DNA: TGTGCCAGCAGCTTAGGCTCCTATAATTCACCCCTCCACTTT. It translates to CASSLGSYNSPLHF. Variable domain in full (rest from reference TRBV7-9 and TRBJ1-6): DTGVSQNPRHKITKRGQNVTFRCDPISEHNRLYWYRQTLGQGPEFLTYFQNEAQLEKSRLLSDRFSAERPKGSFSTLEIQRTEQGDSAMYLCASSLGSYNSPLHFGNGTRLTVT.

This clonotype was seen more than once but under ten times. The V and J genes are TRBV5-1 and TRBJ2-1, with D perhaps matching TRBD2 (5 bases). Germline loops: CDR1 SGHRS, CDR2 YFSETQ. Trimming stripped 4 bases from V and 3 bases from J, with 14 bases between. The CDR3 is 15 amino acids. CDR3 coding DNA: TGCGCCAGCAGCCCCTCGGCTAGCCTCTACAATGAGCAGTTCTTC. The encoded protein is CASSPSASLYNEQFF.

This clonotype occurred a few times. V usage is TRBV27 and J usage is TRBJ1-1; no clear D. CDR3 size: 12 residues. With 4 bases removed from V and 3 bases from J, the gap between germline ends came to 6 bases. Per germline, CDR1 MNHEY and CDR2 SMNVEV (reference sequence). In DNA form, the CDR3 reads TGTGCCAGCAGTTCGGGCCACACTGAAGCTTTCTTT. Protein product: CASSSGHTEAFF.

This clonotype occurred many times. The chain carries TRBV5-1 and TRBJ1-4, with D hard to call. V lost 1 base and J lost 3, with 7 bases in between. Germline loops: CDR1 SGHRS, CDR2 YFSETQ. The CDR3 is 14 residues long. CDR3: CASSLQPSNEKLFF. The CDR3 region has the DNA TGCGCCAGCAGCTTGCAGCCCTCTAATGAAAAACTGTTTTTT.

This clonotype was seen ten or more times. DNA of the CDR3: TGCGCCAGCAGCAGGGGGACAGGGCAAGAGACCCAGTACTTC. It translates to CASSRGTGQETQYF. V usage is TRBV5-1 and J usage is TRBJ2-5; 9 bases match TRBD1. The CDR3 has 14 amino acids. V shed 4 bases, J shed 2 bases, and the junction held 3 bases outside the gene matches. CDR1 and CDR2 from the germline V gene are SGHRS and YFSETQ.

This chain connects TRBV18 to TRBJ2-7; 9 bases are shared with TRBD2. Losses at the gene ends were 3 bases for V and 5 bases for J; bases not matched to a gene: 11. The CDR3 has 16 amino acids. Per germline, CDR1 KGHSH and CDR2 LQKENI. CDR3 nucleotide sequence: TGTGCCAGCTCACCTCTTGTTCGCGGGAGGGGTCACGAGCAGTACTTC. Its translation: CASSPLVRGRGHEQYF.

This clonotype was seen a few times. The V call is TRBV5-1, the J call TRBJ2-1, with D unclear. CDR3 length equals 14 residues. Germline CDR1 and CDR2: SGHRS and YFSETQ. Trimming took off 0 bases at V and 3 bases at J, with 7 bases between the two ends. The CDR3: CASSLGLDYNEQFF. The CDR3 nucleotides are TGCGCCAGCAGCTTGGGACTTGACTACAATGAGCAGTTCTTC.

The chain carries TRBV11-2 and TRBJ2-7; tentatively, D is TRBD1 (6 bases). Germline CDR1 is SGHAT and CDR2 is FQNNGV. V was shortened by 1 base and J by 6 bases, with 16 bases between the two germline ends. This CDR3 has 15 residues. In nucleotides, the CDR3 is TGTGCCAGCAGCTTAGGTCAGGGGAGTACGGCCGAGCAGTACTTC. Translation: CASSLGQGSTAEQYF.

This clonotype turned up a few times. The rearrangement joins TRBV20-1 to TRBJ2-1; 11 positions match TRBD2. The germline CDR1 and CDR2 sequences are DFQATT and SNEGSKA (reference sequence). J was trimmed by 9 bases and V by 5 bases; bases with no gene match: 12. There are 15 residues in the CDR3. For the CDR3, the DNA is TGCAGTGCTTCGAGGGGGACTAGCGGTGGGGGTGAGCAGTTCTTC. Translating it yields CSASRGTSGGGEQFF.

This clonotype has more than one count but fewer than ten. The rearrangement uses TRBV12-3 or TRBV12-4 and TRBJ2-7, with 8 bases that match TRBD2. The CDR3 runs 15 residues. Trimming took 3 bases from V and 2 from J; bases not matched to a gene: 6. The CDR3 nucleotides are TGTGCCAGCAGTTTCACAGCGGGAGACACCTACGAGCAGTACTTC. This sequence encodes CASSFTAGDTYEQYF.

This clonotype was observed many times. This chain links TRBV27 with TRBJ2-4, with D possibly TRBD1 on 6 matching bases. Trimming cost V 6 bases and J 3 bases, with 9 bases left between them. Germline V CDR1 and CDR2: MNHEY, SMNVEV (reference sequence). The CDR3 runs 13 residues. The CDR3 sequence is CASRGGHKNIQYF. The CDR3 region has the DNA TGTGCCAGCAGAGGGGGACACAAAAACATTCAGTACTTC.

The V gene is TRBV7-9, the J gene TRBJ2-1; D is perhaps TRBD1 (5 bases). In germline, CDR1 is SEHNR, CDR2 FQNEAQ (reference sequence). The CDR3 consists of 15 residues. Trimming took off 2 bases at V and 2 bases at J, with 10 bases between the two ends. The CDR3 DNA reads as TGTGCCAGCAGCTTAAAACAGGTGACCTACAATGAGCAGTTCTTC. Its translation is CASSLKQVTYNEQFF.

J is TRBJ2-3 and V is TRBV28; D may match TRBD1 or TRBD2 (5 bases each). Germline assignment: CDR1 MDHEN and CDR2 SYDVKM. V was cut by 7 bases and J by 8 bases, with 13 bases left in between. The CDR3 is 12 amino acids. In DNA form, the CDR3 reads TGTGCCAGCATGGTAGGGGAGTCTACGCAGTATTTT. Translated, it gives CASMVGESTQYF.

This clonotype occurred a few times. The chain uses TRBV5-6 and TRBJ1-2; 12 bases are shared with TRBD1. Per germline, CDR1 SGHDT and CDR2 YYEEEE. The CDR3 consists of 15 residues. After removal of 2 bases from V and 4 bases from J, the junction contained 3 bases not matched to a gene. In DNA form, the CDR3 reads TGTGCCAGCAGCTTAGGGACAGGGGGCGGCTATGGCTACACCTTC. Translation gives CASSLGTGGGYGYTF.

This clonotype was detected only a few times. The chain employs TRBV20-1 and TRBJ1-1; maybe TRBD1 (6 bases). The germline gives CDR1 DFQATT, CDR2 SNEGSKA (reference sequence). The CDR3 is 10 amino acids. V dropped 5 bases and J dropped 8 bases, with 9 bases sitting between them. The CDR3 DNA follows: TGCAGTGCTCGCGACAGGGAAGCTTTCTTT. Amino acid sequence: CSARDREAFF.

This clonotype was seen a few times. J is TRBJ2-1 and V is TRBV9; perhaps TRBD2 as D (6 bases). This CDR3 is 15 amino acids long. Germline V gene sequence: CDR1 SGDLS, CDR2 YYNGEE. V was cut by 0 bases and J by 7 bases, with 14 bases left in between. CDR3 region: CASSVGEVSRNEQFF. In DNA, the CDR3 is TGTGCCAGCAGCGTAGGGGAGGTTTCAAGGAATGAGCAGTTCTTC.

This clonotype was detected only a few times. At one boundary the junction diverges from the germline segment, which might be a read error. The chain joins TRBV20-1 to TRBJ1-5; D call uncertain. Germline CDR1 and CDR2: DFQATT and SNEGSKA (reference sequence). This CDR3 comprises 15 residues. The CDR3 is CSARVGGDSNQPQHF. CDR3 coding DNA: TGCAGTGCCAGAGTTGGCGGAGATAGCAATCAGCCCCAGCATTTT.

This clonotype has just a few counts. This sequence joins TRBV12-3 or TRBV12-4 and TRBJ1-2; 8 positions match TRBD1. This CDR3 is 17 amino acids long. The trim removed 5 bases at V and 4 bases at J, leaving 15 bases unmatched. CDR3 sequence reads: CASSPLGWTGLSYGYTF. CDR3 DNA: TGTGCCAGCAGTCCGCTAGGGTGGACAGGGTTGAGCTATGGCTACACCTTC.